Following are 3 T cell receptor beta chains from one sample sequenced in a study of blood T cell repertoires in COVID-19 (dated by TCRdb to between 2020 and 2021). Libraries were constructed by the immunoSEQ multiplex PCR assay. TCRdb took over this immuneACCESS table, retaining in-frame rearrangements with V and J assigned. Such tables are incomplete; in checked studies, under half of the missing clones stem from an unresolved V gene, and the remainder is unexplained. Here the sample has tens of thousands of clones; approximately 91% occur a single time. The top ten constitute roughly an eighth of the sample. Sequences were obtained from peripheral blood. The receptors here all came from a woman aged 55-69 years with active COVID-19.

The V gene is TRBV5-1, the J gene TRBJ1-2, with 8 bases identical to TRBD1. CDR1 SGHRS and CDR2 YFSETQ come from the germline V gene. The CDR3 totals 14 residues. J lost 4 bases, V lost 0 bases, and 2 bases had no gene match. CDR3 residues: CASSLEGQAYGYTF. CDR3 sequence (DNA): TGCGCCAGCAGCTTGGAGGGACAGGCCTATGGCTACACCTTC.

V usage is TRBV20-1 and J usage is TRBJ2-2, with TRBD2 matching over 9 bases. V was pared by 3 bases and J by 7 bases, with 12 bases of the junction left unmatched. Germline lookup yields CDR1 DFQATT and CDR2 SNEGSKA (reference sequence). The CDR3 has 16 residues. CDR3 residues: CSASFGAGGRGGELFF. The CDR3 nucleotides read TGCAGTGCTAGTTTTGGAGCGGGGGGACGCGGCGGGGAGCTGTTTTTT.

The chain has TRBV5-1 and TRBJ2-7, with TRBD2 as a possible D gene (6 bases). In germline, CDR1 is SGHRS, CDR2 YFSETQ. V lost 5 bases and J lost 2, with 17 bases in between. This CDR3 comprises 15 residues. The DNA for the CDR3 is TGCGCCAGCAGTCAAGGGACTGTTTTTCCCTACGAGCAGTACTTC. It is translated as CASSQGTVFPYEQYF. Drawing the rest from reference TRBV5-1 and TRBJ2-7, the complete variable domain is KAGVTQTPRYLIKTRGQQVTLSCSPISGHRSVSWYQQTPGQGLQFLFEYFSETQRNKGNFPGRFSGRQFSNSRSEMNVSTLELGDSALYLCASSQGTVFPYEQYFGPGTRLTVT.